A selection of T cell receptor beta chains follows, all from one sample in a study of blood T cell dynamics during melanoma immunotherapy. Assay used: immunoSEQ multiplex PCR; TCRdb lists only in-frame clones, some missing. The sample contains about 9,700 clones, 80% to 90% of which appear only once. Sequences were derived from blood, sampled from a patient treated with checkpoint blockade. The source of these receptors is a human donor with melanoma. The CDR3 runs from the conserved cysteine through the conserved F or W. D genes are given only for firm matches. Size tells how often a clone was seen (once, few, many) or the class of an expanded clone, and some rows leave it out.

j_call,clone_size,v_call,d_call,cdr3_aa,cdr3_nt
TRBJ2-3,NA,TRBV6-5,TRBD1,CASSYSTHWTGDLYF,TGTGCCAGCAGTTACTCGACACATTGGACAGGAGACCTGTATTTT
TRBJ1-3,NA,TRBV5-6,NA,CASSLSRGGGNTIYF,TGTGCCAGCAGCTTATCCCGGGGAGGTGGAAACACCATATATTTT
TRBJ2-1,NA,TRBV6-5,NA,CASSYSAQGPHEQFF,TGTGCCAGCAGTTACTCGGCACAGGGTCCCCATGAGCAGTTCTTC
TRBJ2-2,NA,TRBV27,TRBD1,CASREEGAHTGELFF,TGTGCCAGCAGAGAAGAGGGGGCGCACACCGGGGAGCTGTTTTTT
TRBJ1-5,NA,TRBV7-2,TRBD1,CASSLQGAQPQHF,TGTGCCAGCAGCTTACAGGGGGCTCAGCCCCAGCATTTT
TRBJ1-3,NA,TRBV25-1,NA,CASSVAGSGNTIYF,TGTGCCAGCAGTGTTGCCGGTAGTGGAAACACCATATATTTT
TRBJ1-2,few,TRBV4-2,NA,CASSQRQNYGYTF,TGTGCCAGCAGCCAGCGACAGAACTATGGCTACACCTTC
TRBJ1-6,NA,TRBV11-2,NA,CASSLGQNNSPLHF,TGTGCCAGCAGCTTAGGACAGAATAATTCACCCCTCCACTTT
TRBJ2-5,NA,TRBV28,TRBD2,CASTLGGGSSGRSETQYF,TGTGCCAGCACCCTGGGAGGGGGCAGTAGCGGGAGGTCAGAGACCCAGTACTTC
TRBJ2-7,NA,TRBV6-5,TRBD1,CASSTWTGSYEQYF,TGTGCCAGCAGTACCTGGACAGGCTCCTACGAGCAGTACTTC
TRBJ2-1,NA,TRBV28,TRBD2,CASSPGGASGYNEQFF,TGTGCCAGCAGTCCTGGGGGGGCTAGCGGGTACAATGAGCAGTTCTTC
TRBJ2-7,NA,TRBV10-2,NA,CASRKGDLDSYEQYF,TGCGCCAGCAGGAAGGGGGACCTTGACTCCTACGAGCAGTACTTC
TRBJ2-7,NA,TRBV10-2,TRBD2,CASKTSGLTYEQYF,TGCGCCAGCAAAACATCGGGACTAACCTACGAGCAGTACTTC
TRBJ2-2,NA,TRBV11-3,TRBD1,CASSGEGARTGELFF,TGTGCCAGCAGCGGAGAGGGGGCGCGCACCGGGGAGCTGTTTTTT
TRBJ2-7,NA,TRBV19,NA,CASSIGISYEQYF,TGTGCCAGTAGTATCGGGATCTCCTACGAGCAGTACTTC
TRBJ2-1,NA,TRBV7-6,TRBD2,CASSSRFGRELGEQFF,TGTGCCAGCAGCTCCCGCTTCGGGCGGGAGTTAGGCGAGCAGTTCTTC
TRBJ2-2,NA,TRBV5-4,NA,CASSLSGELFF,TGTGCCAGCAGCTTGTCCGGGGAGCTGTTTTTT
TRBJ1-1,once,TRBV7-2,TRBD1,CASSHQGQMNTEAFF,TGTGCCAGCAGCCACCAGGGACAGATGAACACTGAAGCTTTCTTT
TRBJ2-7,NA,TRBV5-8,NA,CASSLGRGPGVKYEQYF,TGTGCCAGCAGCTTGGGCCGGGGCCCGGGGGTGAAATACGAGCAGTACTTC
TRBJ2-1,NA,TRBV14,NA,CASSQDYVQGRGNEQFF,TGTGCCAGCAGCCAAGATTACGTACAGGGCAGAGGCAATGAGCAGTTCTTC
TRBJ2-7,NA,TRBV28,NA,CASSPGVGVLYEQYF,TGTGCCAGCAGTCCAGGGGTGGGAGTCTTATACGAGCAGTACTTC
TRBJ2-7,NA,TRBV7-8,NA,CASSFVISYEQYF,TGTGCCAGCAGCTTCGTGATCTCCTACGAGCAGTACTTC
TRBJ2-3,NA,TRBV6-5,NA,CASSYSLPADTQYF,TGTGCCAGCAGTTACTCTCTGCCGGCGGATACGCAGTATTTT
TRBJ2-7,NA,TRBV6-5,NA,CASRIIQGSYEQYF,TGTGCCAGCAGGATTATTCAGGGATCTTACGAGCAGTACTTC
TRBJ1-2,NA,TRBV29-1,TRBD1,CSVEEDRGPLSYGYTF,TGCAGCGTTGAAGAGGACAGGGGGCCGTTGAGCTATGGCTACACCTTC
TRBJ1-2,NA,TRBV6-6,NA,CASTARRGGGVRYTF,TGTGCCAGCACCGCGCGGAGGGGAGGAGGGGTTCGCTACACCTTC
TRBJ2-6,few,TRBV6-4,NA,CASSEWGGQSSGANVLTF,TGTGCCAGCAGTGAGTGGGGGGGGCAAAGCTCTGGGGCCAACGTCCTGACTTTC
TRBJ1-4,NA,TRBV19,TRBD1,CASSPLGTGVLNEKLFF,TGTGCCAGTAGTCCCCTGGGGACAGGGGTACTTAATGAAAAACTGTTTTTT
TRBJ1-5,NA,TRBV9,NA,CASSVGFNQPQHF,TGTGCCAGCAGCGTGGGTTTCAATCAGCCCCAGCATTTT